This T cell receptor (beta chain) was sequenced during a study of CD8 T cells in ankylosing spondylitis. Study results and caveats: In reactive arthritis synovial fluid and blood, some motif variants had been reported before. Seemingly distinctive of ankylosing spondylitis blood was a TCR beta motif formed by eight highly homologous variants.

5'-RACE, quantitative and with molecular barcodes, yielded the TCR beta libraries. TCRdb analysed the 5' RACE reads with MiXCR anew, one entry per CDR3 protein. This table has 30,000 to 45,000 distinct CDR3 sequences, 9% to 12% appearing once. The CDR3 sequence is 13 residues long. The ends were cut back, 4 bases at V and 5 bases at J, with 10 bases in the middle. Germline-derived CDR1 and CDR2 are MNHEY and SMNVEV (reference sequence). With respect to this clonotype: No antigen is known for it.

Sequencing input: blood, either unsorted or a sorted T cell fraction (not recorded which). This receptor was obtained from a male donor with ankylosing spondylitis or in good health (not recorded which). The rearrangement joins TRBV27 to TRBJ2-3; D unresolved. CDR3 coding DNA: TGTGCCAGCAGTTACAACTTCAGAGATACGCAGTATTTT. As protein: CASSYNFRDTQYF.